The 5 T cell receptor beta chains presented below share a single source sample, sequenced in a study of T-cell reconstitution after alpha-beta-depleted transplantation in children. TCRbeta library construction was performed incorporating unique molecular identifiers. From the PCR reads, TCRdb called clonotypes with MiXCR, one entry per CDR3 protein. The table shows about 640,000 distinct CDR3 sequences, with 16% occurring only once. The sample was PBMCs from the stem cell graft donor, taken from the stem cell graft. The source is a human donor who donated a stem cell graft to a child with acute myeloid leukemia.

V gene TRBV12-3 or TRBV12-4 combines with J gene TRBJ2-5; the D gene is possibly TRBD2 (5 bases). CDR3 size: 13 residues. Trimming left V 3 bases short and J 4 bases short, with 9 bases between. CDR3 sequence reads: CASSFRGIETQYF. The CDR3 nucleotides read TGTGCCAGCAGTTTTCGGGGTATAGAGACCCAGTACTTC.

This clonotype was detected many times. This rearrangement joins TRBV20-1 to TRBJ2-7, with D perhaps TRBD1 (6 bases). Germline V lookup: CDR1 DFQATT, CDR2 SNEGSKA (reference sequence). Trimming stripped 2 bases from V and 3 bases from J, with 26 bases between. The CDR3 is 18 amino acids. CDR3 nucleotides: TGCAGTGCTAGATTTCCTCGCTCCGGGGTCAGGGGCGTCTACGAGCAGTACTTC. Translating gives CSARFPRSGVRGVYEQYF.

This clonotype was picked up many times. This chain links TRBV29-1 with TRBJ2-5; perhaps D is TRBD1 or TRBD2 (6 bases each). This CDR3 comprises 13 residues. V shed 7 bases and J shed 4 bases, with 16 bases lying between them. Germline loops: CDR1 SQVTM, CDR2 ANQGSEA. DNA of the CDR3: TGCAGCGGCGGGACCCTAGGGGGAGAGACCCAGTACTTC. Its translation is CSGGTLGGETQYF.

The chain carries TRBV30 and TRBJ2-1, with 11 nucleotides matching TRBD1. V lost 3 bases and J lost 8; bases outside the gene matches: 9. Per the germline V gene, CDR1 is GTSNPN and CDR2 is SVGIG (reference sequence). This CDR3 is built from 15 residues. The CDR3 sequence is CAWRSAGTGGYEQFF. The DNA for the CDR3 is TGTGCCTGGAGATCAGCCGGGACAGGGGGTTATGAGCAGTTCTTC.

This clonotype was observed at least ten times. V usage is TRBV20-1 and J usage is TRBJ2-5, with 9 bases fitting TRBD2. V was pared by 0 bases and J by 2 bases, with 7 bases of the junction left unmatched. Looked up from germline, CDR1 is DFQATT and CDR2 is SNEGSKA (reference sequence). The CDR3 length is 16 residues. In DNA form, the CDR3 reads TGCAGTGCTAGAGAGGCTAGCGGGGCCATTCAAGAGACCCAGTACTTC. This gives the protein CSAREASGAIQETQYF.